This T cell receptor beta chain was sequenced for a study of vaccination and CD4 T cells after COVID-19. Study-wide background: Those taking part got two shots of either the BNT162b2 or the mRNA-1273 vaccine. Study-wide results and caveats: A relatively small number of convalescent patients were studied, and no early post-infection timepoints were included. Among those convalescent, a median approximately 83% of reactive clones emerged solely post-vaccination.

Trimming removed 0 bases from V and 6 bases from J, with 5 bases in between. CDR3 size: 12 residues. Germline lookup yields CDR1 SGHAT and CDR2 FQNNGV. This clonotype was detected only a few times. Its antigen is not known. The assay that was used to sequence DNA from cultured CD4+ T cells was the Oncomine TCR Beta short-read assay. It was from cultured CD4+ T cells that genomic DNA was extracted. TCRdb redid the calling of the PCR reads with MiXCR, one entry per CDR3 protein. The data hold fewer than 7,500 distinct CDR3 sequences, with roughly 33% observed a single time. The treatment was: roughly ten-day PBMC culture with coronavirus spike peptide pools or control peptides (ViraFEST assay). One should note that the unexposed donor's CD4+ T cells were collected before the COVID-19 pandemic (2011-2018).

The clonotype originates from a human donor in good health. Sequencing was performed on CD4+ T cells from blood, cultured in vitro. The rearrangement joins TRBV11-2 to TRBJ1-2; D gene uncertain. The CDR3 sequence: CASSLDRDGYTF. DNA of the CDR3: TGTGCCAGCAGCTTAGATAGGGATGGCTACACCTTC.